This T cell receptor beta chain was observed in a study of cytomegalovirus exposure and HLA in healthy donors. Study overall: In a previous analysis, approximately 110 million unique TCR beta sequences were found from approximately 180 million T cells. Study-wide results and limits: It was shown in a later analysis that HLA-associated TCR beta chains were more clonally expanded than other, equally common chains. Most TCR sequences were uncommon, yet certain public TCRs appeared in many donors. Researchers reported in a later analysis that a missense DCLRE1C variant was tied to TCR beta V- and J-gene trimming.

The CDR3 length is 17 residues. This clone was counted once. What it binds is not known. 13 Jbeta primers and 60 Vbeta primers were used for the PCR. The method was immunoSEQ multiplex PCR; TCRdb's version includes in-frame clones alone and lacks a portion of them. The table lists over 40,000 clones, roughly 87% of them singletons, with roughly 8% in the top ten. The sequence was obtained from a woman aged 40 to 50 in good health and CMV-seropositive. V gene TRBV7-5 combines with J gene TRBJ1-2. TRBV7-5 is a known pseudogene. Sequenced: PBMCs. CDR3: CARSLRENGSLSYGYTF. The CDR3 region has the DNA TGTGCCAGAAGCTTAAGAGAGAACGGGTCCCTCTCTTATGGCTACACCTTC.